The 14 T cell receptor beta chains below come from one sample, sequenced in a study of T-cell reconstitution after alpha-beta-depleted transplantation in children. Preparation of the TCRbeta library was carried out with unique molecular identifiers. TCRdb itself ran the PCR reads through MiXCR, one entry per CDR3 protein. The top ten clones hold approximately 0.8% of a sample with around 700,000 distinct CDR3 sequences, approximately 14% of them seen once. Sequencing used PBMCs, obtained before TCRalphabeta/CD19-depleted stem cell transplant. The receptor set was obtained from a girl aged 2-10 years with congenital amegakaryocytic thrombocytopenia, due to receive a stem cell transplant.

The chain uses TRBV12-3 or TRBV12-4 and TRBJ1-2, with 9 bases that match TRBD1. The CDR3 loop spans 14 amino acids. V shed 5 bases, J shed 6 bases, and the junction held 7 bases outside the gene matches. This CDR3 reads CASSEVNRGHGYTF. CDR3 bases: TGTGCCAGCAGTGAGGTCAACAGGGGGCATGGCTACACCTTC.

This clonotype was detected a few times. The rearrangement joins TRBV29-1 to TRBJ2-1; D may be TRBD2 (5 bases). Germline V gene lookup returns CDR1 SQVTM and CDR2 ANQGSEA. The CDR3 consists of 14 residues. With 8 bases removed from V and 2 bases from J, the gap between germline ends came to 16 bases. The CDR3 reads CSHTRRAPYNEQFF. CDR3 sequence (DNA): TGCAGCCACACGAGGCGGGCCCCCTACAATGAGCAGTTCTTC.

V usage is TRBV20-1 and J usage is TRBJ2-5, with a possible D match to TRBD2 (7 bases). CDR1 DFQATT and CDR2 SNEGSKA come from the germline V gene (reference sequence). This CDR3 comprises 13 residues. Trimming removed 7 bases at V and 6 bases at J, with 18 bases between. The CDR3 nucleotides are TGCAGTGTCGAAGCGGGGAGGGGGAAGACCCAGTACTTC. Translating gives CSVEAGRGKTQYF.

The chain links TRBV4-2 to TRBJ2-7; no firm D call. V lost 4 bases, J lost 2 bases, and 24 bases lay in between. The germline CDR1 and CDR2 sequences are LGHNA and YNFKEQ. This CDR3 has 18 residues. Here the CDR3 reads CASSRVSRVDIPTYEQYF. The CDR3, as DNA: TGTGCCAGCAGCCGAGTTTCTAGGGTCGATATTCCGACCTACGAGCAGTACTTC.

The table lists this clonotype with a few counts. DNA for the CDR3: TGTGCCAGCAGCTTACCATCCCGACTAGCGGAATTCTACAATGAGCAGTTCTTC. The encoded protein is CASSLPSRLAEFYNEQFF. The gene calls are TRBV11-1 and TRBJ2-1, with TRBD2 matching 9 bases. With V trimmed by 2 bases and J by 3 bases, 11 bases remained unmatched. The germline gives CDR1 SGHAT, CDR2 FQDESV (reference sequence). The CDR3 is made up of 18 amino acids.

This clonotype has a count of ten or more. V is TRBV20-1 and J is TRBJ2-5; D gene unclear. Germline V gene sequence: CDR1 DFQATT, CDR2 SNEGSKA (reference sequence). This CDR3 contains 15 residues. The ends were cut back, 0 bases at V and 2 bases at J, with 13 bases in the middle. The CDR3 here is CSARDEQRAQETQYF. CDR3 nucleotides: TGCAGTGCTAGAGATGAACAAAGGGCGCAAGAGACCCAGTACTTC.

The genes are TRBV7-9 and TRBJ2-1; 9 nucleotides match TRBD2. The junction had 8 bases not matched to a gene; V was cut back by 5 bases and J by 0 bases. CDR1 and CDR2 from the germline V gene are SEHNR and FQNEAQ (reference sequence). The CDR3 sequence is 17 residues long. The CDR3 DNA follows: TGTGCCAGCAGCCCAGACTATAGCGGGAGCTCCTACAATGAGCAGTTCTTC. Protein product: CASSPDYSGSSYNEQFF.

This clonotype was seen only a few times. The chain links TRBV11-2 to TRBJ2-4, with 8 bases aligning to TRBD1. CDR1 SGHAT and CDR2 FQNNGV come from the germline V gene. V was clipped by 1 base and J by 9 bases; unmatched bases: 11. This CDR3 has 16 residues. The CDR3 loop reads CASSLGSTGAWSIQYF. CDR3 nucleotides: TGTGCCAGCAGCTTAGGGTCGACAGGGGCATGGAGCATTCAGTACTTC.

There are many counts of this clonotype. The chain employs TRBV20-1 and TRBJ2-1; no reliable D call. Deletions cut 2 bases from V and 0 bases from J, with 11 bases between. CDR3 length: 15 residues. Looked up from germline, CDR1 is DFQATT and CDR2 is SNEGSKA (reference sequence). The CDR3 DNA follows: TGCAGTGCTAGAAAAGGGAAAGCCTCCTACAATGAGCAGTTCTTC. It encodes CSARKGKASYNEQFF.

The sample holds a few counts of this clonotype. V usage is TRBV20-1 and J usage is TRBJ1-5; TRBD1 agrees at 9 bases. This CDR3 comprises 15 residues. The J segment lost 4 bases and the V segment lost 0 bases, leaving 4 bases of the junction unmatched. Looked up from germline, CDR1 is DFQATT and CDR2 is SNEGSKA (reference sequence). The DNA of the CDR3 is TGCAGTGCTAGAGATATGACAGGGGGGAATCAGCCCCAGCATTTT. It translates to CSARDMTGGNQPQHF.

This clonotype was counted at least ten times. As DNA, the CDR3 is TGCAGCGTTGAAGATTCTATTCGGGGTGCCAAGGGCAATGAGCAGTTCTTC. Its protein is CSVEDSIRGAKGNEQFF. The rearrangement links TRBV29-1 to TRBJ2-1; TRBD2 is a possible D gene (5 bases). Deletions cut 0 bases from V and 6 bases from J, with 21 bases between. CDR1 is SQVTM, CDR2 ANQGSEA, per germline. This CDR3 has 17 amino acids.

V and J are TRBV3-1 and TRBJ2-7, with D perhaps matching TRBD1 (6 bases). Germline CDR1 and CDR2: LGHDT and YNNKEL (reference sequence). V was cut by 3 bases and J by 0 bases, with 12 bases left in between. The CDR3 is 15 amino acids. The CDR3 region is CASSHTGRSSYEQYF. CDR3 DNA sequence: TGTGCCAGCAGCCATACAGGGAGAAGCTCCTACGAGCAGTACTTC.

This clonotype was detected ten times or more. V is TRBV5-6 and J is TRBJ2-7, with 13 nucleotides matching TRBD2. CDR1 and CDR2 from the germline V gene are SGHDT and YYEEEE. The J segment lost 2 bases and the V segment lost 4 bases, leaving 6 bases of the junction unmatched. The CDR3 spans 16 residues. CDR3 nucleotide sequence: TGTGCCAGCAGCAAGAGGACTAGCGGGAGCACCTACGAGCAGTACTTC. Its translation: CASSKRTSGSTYEQYF. Full variable domain (missing parts from reference TRBV5-6 and TRBJ2-7): DAGVTQSPTHLIKTRGQQVTLRCSPKSGHDTVSWYQQALGQGPQFIFQYYEEEERQRGNFPDRFSGHQFPNYSSELNVNALLLGDSALYLCASSKRTSGSTYEQYFGPGTRLTVT.

In its sample, this clonotype was seen a few times. V and J are TRBV12-3 or TRBV12-4 and TRBJ1-5; no definite D call. Trimming shortened V by 10 bases and J by 2 bases, and 15 bases separated the two germline ends. The CDR3 runs to 14 residues. The CDR3 nucleotides are TGTGCCACCCGTCGGAGGGAACGCAATCAGCCCCAGCATTTT. This gives the protein CATRRRERNQPQHF.